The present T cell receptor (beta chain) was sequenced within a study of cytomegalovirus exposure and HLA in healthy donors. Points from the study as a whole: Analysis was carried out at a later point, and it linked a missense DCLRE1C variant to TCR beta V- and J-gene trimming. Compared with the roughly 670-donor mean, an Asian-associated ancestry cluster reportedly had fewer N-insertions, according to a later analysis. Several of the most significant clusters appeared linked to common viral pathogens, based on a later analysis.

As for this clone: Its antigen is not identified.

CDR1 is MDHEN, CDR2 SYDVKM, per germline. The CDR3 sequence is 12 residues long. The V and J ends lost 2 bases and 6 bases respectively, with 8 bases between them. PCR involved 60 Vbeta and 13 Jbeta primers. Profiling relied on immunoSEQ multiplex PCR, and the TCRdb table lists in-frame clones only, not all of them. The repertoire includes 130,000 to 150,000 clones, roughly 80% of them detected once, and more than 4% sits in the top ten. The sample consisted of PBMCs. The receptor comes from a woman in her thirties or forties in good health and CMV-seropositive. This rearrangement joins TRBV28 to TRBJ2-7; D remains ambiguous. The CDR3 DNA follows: TGTGCCAGCAGTTTACAGCGTTCCGAGCAGTACTTC. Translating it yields CASSLQRSEQYF.